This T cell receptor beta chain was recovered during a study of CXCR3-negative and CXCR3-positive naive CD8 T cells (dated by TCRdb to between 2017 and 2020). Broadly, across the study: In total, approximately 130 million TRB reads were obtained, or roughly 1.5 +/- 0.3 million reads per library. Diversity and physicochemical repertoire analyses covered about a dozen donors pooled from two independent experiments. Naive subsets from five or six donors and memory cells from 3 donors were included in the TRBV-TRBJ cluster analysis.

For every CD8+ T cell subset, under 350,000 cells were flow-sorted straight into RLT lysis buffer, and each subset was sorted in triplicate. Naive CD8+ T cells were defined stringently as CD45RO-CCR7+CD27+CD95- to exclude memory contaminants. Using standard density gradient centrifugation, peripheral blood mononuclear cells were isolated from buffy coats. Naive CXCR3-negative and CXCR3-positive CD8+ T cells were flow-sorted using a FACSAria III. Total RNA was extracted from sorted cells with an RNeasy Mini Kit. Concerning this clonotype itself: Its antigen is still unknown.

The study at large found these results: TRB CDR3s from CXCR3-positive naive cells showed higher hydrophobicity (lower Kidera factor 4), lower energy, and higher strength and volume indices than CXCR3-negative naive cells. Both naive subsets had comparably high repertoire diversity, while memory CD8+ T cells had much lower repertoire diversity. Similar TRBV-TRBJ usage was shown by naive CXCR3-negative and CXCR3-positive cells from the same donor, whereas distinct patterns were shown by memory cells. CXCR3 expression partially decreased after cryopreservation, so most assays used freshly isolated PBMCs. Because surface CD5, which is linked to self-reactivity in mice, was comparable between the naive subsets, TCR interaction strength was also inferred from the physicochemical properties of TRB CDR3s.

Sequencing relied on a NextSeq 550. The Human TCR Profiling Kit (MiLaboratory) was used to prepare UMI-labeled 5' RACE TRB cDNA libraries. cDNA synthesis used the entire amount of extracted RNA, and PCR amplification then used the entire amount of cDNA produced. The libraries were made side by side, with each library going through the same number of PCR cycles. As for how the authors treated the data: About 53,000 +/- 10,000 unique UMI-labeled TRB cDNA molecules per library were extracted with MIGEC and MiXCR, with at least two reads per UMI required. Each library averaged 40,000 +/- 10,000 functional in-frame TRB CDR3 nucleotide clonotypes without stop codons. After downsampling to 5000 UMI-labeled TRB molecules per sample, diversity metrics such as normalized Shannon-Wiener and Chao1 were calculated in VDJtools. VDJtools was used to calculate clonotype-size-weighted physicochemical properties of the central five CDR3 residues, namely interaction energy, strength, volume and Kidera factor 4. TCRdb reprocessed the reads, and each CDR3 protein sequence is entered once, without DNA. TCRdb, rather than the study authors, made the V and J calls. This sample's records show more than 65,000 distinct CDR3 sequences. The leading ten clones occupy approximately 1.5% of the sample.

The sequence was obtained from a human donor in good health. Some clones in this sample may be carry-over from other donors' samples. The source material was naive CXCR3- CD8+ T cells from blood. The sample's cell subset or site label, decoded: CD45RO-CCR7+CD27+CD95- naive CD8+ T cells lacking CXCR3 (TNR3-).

The CDR3 protein: CASTNHGGVEQFF. The rearrangement joined TRBV5-6 to TRBJ2-1; TCRdb's D gene call, TRBD2, goes unchecked for lack of DNA. The germline V gene gives CDR1 as SGHDT and CDR2 as YYEEEE. Reading from cysteine to phenylalanine, the CDR3 counts 13 amino acids. The protein alone is recorded here. Joined to the reference TRBV5-6 and TRBJ2-1 proteins, this CDR3 gives the full variable domain: DAGVTQSPTHLIKTRGQQVTLRCSPKSGHDTVSWYQQALGQGPQFIFQYYEEEERQRGNFPDRFSGHQFPNYSSELNVNALLLGDSALYLCASTNHGGVEQFFGPGTRLTVL.